These 10 T cell receptor delta chains were all obtained from the same sample, sequenced in a study of γδ T cells in repeated Plasmodium falciparum infection. Vgamma9/Vdelta2+ and Vdelta2-negative gammadelta T cells were flow-sorted from PBMC for bulk sequencing. TCRdb re-processed the multiplex PCR reads via CATT. This repertoire shows 75,000 to 100,000 delta-chain clones, roughly 1.4% found once; its top ten account for more than 7%. Material for sequencing was gamma-delta T cells from blood. These receptors originate from a pool of human donors (malaria-infected and uninfected, not separated).

In regard to this clone: A much larger clone differs from this one at a single base, so this may be a read error. The V gene is given as TRDV1, and no J gene call is available; the DNA was not used to check the table's D call, TRDD3. The CDR3 sequence is 16 residues long. Germline CDR1 and CDR2: TSWWSYY and QGS. The CDR3 reads CALGASFPTGGYSFIF. Written as DNA, the CDR3 is TGTGCTCTTGGGGCTTCTTTTCCTACTGGGGGATATAGCTTCATCTTT.

Concerning this clone itself: TCRdb shows a much larger clone's protein in place of this DNA's translation, and the two differ at residue 4, likely through a read error; the protein shown is translated from the DNA. The chain employs TRDV2 and TRDJ1; 12 nucleotides match TRDD3. No J gene is reported in TCRdb; it was inferred here by comparing the DNA with germline. The length of the CDR3 is 21 residues. CDR1 and CDR2 (germline): GEAIGNYY, EKD. With V trimmed by 5 bases and J by 1 base, 22 bases remained unmatched. CDR3 residues: CACALKAFLSTGGYPTDKLIF. The CDR3 DNA reads TGTGCCTGTGCCCTTAAGGCCTTCCTAAGTACTGGGGGATACCCCACCGATAAACTCATCTTT.

Many counts were recorded for this clone. This chain uses TRDV1 with TRDJ3, with TRDD3 identical over 7 bases. The germline V gene encodes CDR1 TSWWSYY and CDR2 QGS. CDR3 length: 21 residues. The V segment lost 2 bases and the J segment 0 bases; nucleotides outside the gene matches: 13. CDR3 nucleotides: TGTGCTCTTGGGGAATACCTGAGGATACGAGGAAGCTCCTGGGACACCCGACAGATGTTTTTC. As protein: CALGEYLRIRGSSWDTRQMFF.

This clone was found many times. Since a far larger clone is one base different, this is likely a read error. Other DNA sequences from this sample encode an identical CDR3 as well. J is TRDJ1 and V is TRDV2, with TRDD3 matching 7 bases. Germline V gene sequence: CDR1 GEAIGNYY, CDR2 EKD. The ends lost 4 bases at V and 5 bases at J; junction bases unmatched: 15. The CDR3 is 16 residues long. CDR3 nucleotides: TGTGCCTGTGAGAAGATGGGGGACACCCTGAAGGATAAACTCATCTTT. Amino acid sequence: CACEKMGDTLKDKLIF.

Notes on this clone: TCRdb assigns this DNA the protein of a much larger clone, which departs from its translation at residue 13; this likely reflects a read error, and the protein shown comes from translating the DNA. For the V gene the call is TRDV2; the J gene has no call; TRDD3 reflects the table's D call only, with no check against the DNA. Germline V CDR1 and CDR2: GEAIGNYY, EKD. This CDR3 comprises 15 residues. In DNA, the CDR3 is TGTGCCTGTGACTCCGGAGGGTTCACGACTGATAAACCCATCTTT. As protein: CACDSGGFTTDKPIF.

A remark on this clone: A far bigger clonotype differs at one base, so this is likely a read error. Other nucleotide sequences in the sample specify the same CDR3. The chain recombines TRDV1 with TRDJ3; the match to TRDD3 covers 11 bases. Per the germline V gene, CDR1 is TSWWSYY and CDR2 is QGS. J lost 0 bases, V lost 2 bases, and 24 bases had no gene match. The CDR3 has 26 residues. CDR3 nucleotides: TGTGCTCTTGGGGAAGCCCTAAGAAACCCCTCGTACTGGGGGATAATCGGCTCCTGGGACACCCGACAGATGTTTTTC. Its translation: CALGEALRNPSYWGIIGSWDTRQMFF.

As for this clone: It is likely a read error: a sequence one base away is far more abundant. The same CDR3 arises from other DNA sequences in this sample as well. The rearrangement joins TRDV2 to TRDJ3; the D gene is possibly TRDD3 (5 bases). TCRdb is silent on the J gene; assignment here came from matching the DNA to germline. The germline V and J ends were trimmed by 1 base and 0 bases, with 18 bases remaining between them. Per the germline V gene, CDR1 is GEAIGNYY and CDR2 is EKD. The length of the CDR3 is 20 residues. The CDR3 DNA is TGTGCCTGTGACACTCTGTGGGGTGCGAGGAGCTCCTGGGACACCCGACAGATGTTTTTC. This codes for CACDTLWGARSSWDTRQMFF.

As for this clone: A far more abundant clone sits one base away, making this likely a read error. Other nucleotide sequences in the sample specify the same CDR3. The chain links TRDV3 to TRDJ1, with TRDD3 identical over 13 bases. The CDR3 is made up of 14 amino acids. Per germline, CDR1 TVYSNPD and CDR2 GDNSRS (reference sequence). The CDR3 sequence is CAFSNWGIRTKLIF. The CDR3 DNA is TGCGCCTTTTCTAACTGGGGGATACGAACCAAACTCATCTTT.

Of note for this clone: TCRdb's protein, taken from a much larger clone, differs from this DNA's translation at residue 5, likely owing to a read error; the protein displayed comes from the DNA. This CDR3 is CAFSNFVPLPTDKLIF. In DNA, the CDR3 is TGTGCCTTTAGTAACTTCGTACCCCTCCCCACCGATAAACTCATCTTT. This chain links TRDV3 with TRDJ1; D call uncertain. There are 16 residues in the CDR3. Germline V CDR1 and CDR2: TVYSNPD, GDNSRS (reference sequence). The ends were cut back, 0 bases at V and 1 base at J, with 18 bases in the middle.

As regards this clone: The protein in TCRdb stems from a much larger clone and differs at residue 7 from this DNA's translation, likely a read error; here the protein is translated from the DNA. The chain couples TRDV1 to TRDJ1; 8 bases are shared with TRDD3. TCRdb gives no J gene; it was assigned here by matching the DNA to germline. This CDR3 has 24 residues. CDR1 and CDR2 from the germline V gene are TSWWSYY and QGS. V lost 2 bases to trimming and J lost 0 bases; unmatched junction nucleotides: 29. CDR3 nucleotides: TGTGCTCTTGGGGAATTCCCCCCACTTTCGGACCACCCTCACTGGGGGTCTTACACCGATAAACTCATCTTT. This codes for CALGEFPPLSDHPHWGSYTDKLIF.